This T cell receptor beta chain was observed in a study of low-dose radiotherapy and immunotherapy resistance in tumors. Overall study: Oral aspirin 300 mg was taken by patients daily for four cycles from cycle 1 day 1.

Described time point: before trial treatment. Solid tumors that lacked tumor-infiltrating lymphocytes and were advanced were present in eligible patients. With TRAV- and TRBV-specific primers, first-strand cDNA was made, covering the alpha and beta chains. The authors amplified TCRs for roughly 20 PCR cycles with a constant-region primer and a V-primer adapter. Through in vitro transcription, the mRNA that had been isolated was amplified. TCRdb processed the reads anew with MiXCR; each CDR3 protein has one entry. The repertoire consists of about 39,000 distinct CDR3 sequences, with around a third occurring once and the leading ten covering approximately 3.7%. J gave up 7 bases and V 6 bases, and 9 bases lay outside the gene matches. The CDR3 is 12 residues long. CDR1 is DFQATT and CDR2 is SNEGSKA in the germline V gene (reference sequence). This clonotype was counted many times.

This clonotype was obtained from a male donor with gallbladder cancer. The V call is TRBV20-1, the J call TRBJ2-7; 7 bases fit TRBD2. The sequencing used PBMCs, collected before treatment. CDR3 sequence (DNA): TGCAGTGCCGGGGAGGGTTCTCGGGAGCAGTACTTC. It codes for CSAGEGSREQYF.